This T cell receptor beta chain was sequenced in a study of T cells in Graves' hyperthyroidism and ophthalmopathy. The table lists this clonotype with many counts. TCR beta CDR3 sequences were amplified from RNA transcripts. HTBI primers drove first-round RT-PCR of the TCR CDR3. From the multiplex PCR reads, TCRdb called clonotypes with MiXCR, one entry per CDR3 protein. This table has approximately 300,000 distinct CDR3 sequences, 15% to 20% appearing once. The TCR was taken from a woman aged 55-75 years with Graves' ophthalmopathy. The specimen sequenced was blood.

This CDR3 is CASSNTGSRTGYTF. Written as DNA, the CDR3 is TGTGCCAGCAGTAATACCGGGTCTAGAACCGGCTACACCTTC. This chain connects TRBV27 to TRBJ1-2; D not certain. This CDR3 spans 14 amino acids. Trimming removed 5 bases from V and 8 bases from J, with 18 bases in between. The V gene's germline CDR1 is MNHEY and CDR2 SMNVEV (reference sequence).